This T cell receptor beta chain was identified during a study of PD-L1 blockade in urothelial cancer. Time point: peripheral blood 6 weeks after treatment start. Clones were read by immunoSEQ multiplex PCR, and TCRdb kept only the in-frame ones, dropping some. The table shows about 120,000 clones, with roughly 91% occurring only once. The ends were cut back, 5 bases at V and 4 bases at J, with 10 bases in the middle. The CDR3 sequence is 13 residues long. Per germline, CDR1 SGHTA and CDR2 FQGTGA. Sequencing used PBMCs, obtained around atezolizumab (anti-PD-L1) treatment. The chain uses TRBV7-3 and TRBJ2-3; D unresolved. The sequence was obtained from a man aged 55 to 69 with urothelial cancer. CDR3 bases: TGTGCCAGCAGCAAAAATATCGCAGATACGCAGTATTTT. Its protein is CASSKNIADTQYF.